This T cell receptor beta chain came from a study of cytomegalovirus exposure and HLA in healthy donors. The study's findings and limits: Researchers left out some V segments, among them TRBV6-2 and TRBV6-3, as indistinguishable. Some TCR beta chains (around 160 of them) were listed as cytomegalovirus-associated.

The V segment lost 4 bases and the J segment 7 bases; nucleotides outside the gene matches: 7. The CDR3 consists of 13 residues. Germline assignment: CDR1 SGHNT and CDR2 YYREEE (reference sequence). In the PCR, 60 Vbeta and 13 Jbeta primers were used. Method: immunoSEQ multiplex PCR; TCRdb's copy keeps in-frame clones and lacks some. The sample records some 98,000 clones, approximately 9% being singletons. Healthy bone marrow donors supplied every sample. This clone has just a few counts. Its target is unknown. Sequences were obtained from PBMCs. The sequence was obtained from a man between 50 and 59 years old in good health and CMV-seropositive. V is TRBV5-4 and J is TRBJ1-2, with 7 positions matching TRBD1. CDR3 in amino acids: CASSRGQDLGYTF. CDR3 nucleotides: TGTGCCAGCAGCCGTGGACAGGATCTTGGCTACACCTTC.